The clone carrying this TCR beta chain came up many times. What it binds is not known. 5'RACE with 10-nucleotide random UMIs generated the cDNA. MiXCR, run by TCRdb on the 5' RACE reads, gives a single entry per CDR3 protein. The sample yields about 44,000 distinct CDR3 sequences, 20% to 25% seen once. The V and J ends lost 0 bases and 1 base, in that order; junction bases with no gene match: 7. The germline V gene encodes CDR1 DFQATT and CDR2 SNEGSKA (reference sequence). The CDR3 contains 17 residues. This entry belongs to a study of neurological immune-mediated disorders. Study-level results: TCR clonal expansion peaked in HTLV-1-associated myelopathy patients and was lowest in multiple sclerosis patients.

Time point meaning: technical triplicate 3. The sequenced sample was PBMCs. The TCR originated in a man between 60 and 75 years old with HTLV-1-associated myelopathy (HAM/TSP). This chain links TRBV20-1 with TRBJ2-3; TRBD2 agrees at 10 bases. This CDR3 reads CSARDPSGREGTDTQYF. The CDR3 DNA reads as TGCAGTGCTAGAGATCCTAGCGGGAGAGAGGGCACAGATACGCAGTATTTT.